This T cell receptor beta chain was profiled in a study of blood T cell repertoires in COVID-19. Sequencing used immunoSEQ multiplex PCR; TCRdb keeps in-frame clones, though not all of them. Of about 160,000 clones listed, approximately 90% were seen once; the top ten hold less than 8%. Germline V CDR1 and CDR2: MGHRA, YSYEKL. J was trimmed by 2 bases and V by 0 bases; bases with no gene match: 13. The CDR3 covers 18 residues. This chain connects TRBV4-1 to TRBJ2-7, with 7 positions matching TRBD2. The sequence was obtained from a woman between 45 and 60 years old who had recovered from COVID-19. The sample consisted of PBMCs or T cells enriched from blood (not recorded which). CDR3: CASSQEHPPLAVPYEQYF. The CDR3 bases are TGCGCCAGCAGCCAAGAACATCCCCCGCTAGCGGTCCCCTACGAGCAGTACTTC.